This T cell receptor beta chain is drawn from a study of T cell changes during pregnancy in multiple sclerosis. Germline CDR1 SGHRS, CDR2 YFSETQ. Unmatched junction bases numbered 4, after V lost 0 bases and J lost 8 bases. There are 15 residues in the CDR3. The method was immunoSEQ multiplex PCR; TCRdb's version includes in-frame clones alone and lacks a portion of them. The table has about 56,000 clones, more than 85% seen once. The sequencing used CD4+ T cells from peripheral blood mononuclear cells, collected in the third trimester of pregnancy. V is TRBV5-1 and J is TRBJ1-6; 8 nucleotides line up with TRBD1. This clonotype was sampled from a female donor with multiple sclerosis, enrolled in a pregnancy study. Here the CDR3 reads CASSLAPGGDSPLHF. The CDR3 DNA is TGCGCCAGCAGCTTGGCCCCAGGGGGCGATTCACCCCTCCACTTT. The full variable domain, rest sourced from reference TRBV5-1 and TRBJ1-6, is KAGVTQTPRYLIKTRGQQVTLSCSPISGHRSVSWYQQTPGQGLQFLFEYFSETQRNKGNFPGRFSGRQFSNSRSEMNVSTLELGDSALYLCASSLAPGGDSPLHFGNGTRLTVT.